The entry below gives a single TCR beta chain sequence along with its context. Regarding time point: pretreatment peripheral blood. Germline V gives CDR1 MNHNS, CDR2 SASEGT. The CDR3 is 15 amino acids. Between the trimmed V and J ends, which lost 1 base and 2 bases, there was a span of 11 bases. TCRdb's table, derived via immunoSEQ multiplex PCR, lists solely in-frame clones and lacks some. In the table there are tens of thousands of clones, roughly 84% of which are singletons. This record belongs to a study of PD-L1 blockade in urothelial cancer. The input for sequencing was PBMCs, taken around atezolizumab (anti-PD-L1) treatment. The chain couples TRBV6-1 to TRBJ1-2; D might be TRBD1 (5 bases). This clonotype was sampled from a donor over 35 with urothelial cancer. In nucleotides, the CDR3 is TGTGCCAGCAGTGAAGGGAAGGGGCCAAACTATGGCTACACCTTC. Protein sequence: CASSEGKGPNYGYTF.